The rows below give T cell receptor beta chains drawn from one sample of a study of T cell repertoires in cytomegalovirus infection. In TCRdb, the reads were re-called with MiXCR into one record per CDR3 protein. The data show nearly 650,000 distinct CDR3 sequences, roughly 24% seen once. Sequences were obtained from CD8+ T cells from PBMCs. These receptors all come from a human donor in good health (CMV status not recorded). Some clones in this sample may be carry-over from other donors' samples. Each CDR3 is given without its conserved first and last residue. Fields, in order: J gene, clone size, V gene, CDR3 protein. Rows may omit the clone size; those that give it use once, few, many or a size class.

>TRBJ2-2|-|TRBV19
ASSPHGLGNTGELF
>TRBJ1-2|-|TRBV27
ASSLSPPTGGRDYGYT
>TRBJ2-1|-|TRBV10-1
ASSPYAGGNEQF
>TRBJ2-1|-|TRBV28
ASTPDLNEQF
>TRBJ2-3|-|TRBV14
ASSQSLTDTQY
>TRBJ1-5|-|TRBV28
ASSSRRGRRNQPQH
>TRBJ2-2|many|TRBV10-3
AISDHLGGTGVHGELF
>TRBJ1-2|few|TRBV5-6
ASSLAGTSLGYT
>TRBJ2-2|few|TRBV9
ASSPPDRGTGELF
>TRBJ2-1|-|TRBV11-2
ASSRQGGSSYNEQF
>TRBJ1-4|few|TRBV6-5
ASTSFRNEKLF
>TRBJ1-1|-|TRBV27
ASKTTNTEAF
>TRBJ2-5|-|TRBV15
ATSRSAQGNPKTQY
>TRBJ2-1|-|TRBV15
ATSRDGSSEQF
>TRBJ2-6|-|TRBV6-6
ASTPDVRLAGANVLT
>TRBJ1-4|many|TRBV7-9
ASTLGGLGEKLF
>TRBJ2-5|-|TRBV4-1
ASSQDSGVIETQY
>TRBJ2-2|few|TRBV12-3/TRBV12-4
ASSLGRMF
>TRBJ2-1|-|TRBV5-5
ASSIRLSSSYNEQF
>TRBJ1-1|-|TRBV12-3/TRBV12-4
VEGAILLGATEAF
>TRBJ1-1|few|TRBV6-6
ASSYSVDRGTEAF
>TRBJ2-2|-|TRBV20-1
SARDLTSGDYTGELF
>TRBJ1-5|many|TRBV12-5
ASGPPSNRPQH
>TRBJ1-6|few|TRBV28
ASSLYGPGMSPLH
>TRBJ1-1|few|TRBV19
ASTRGSPGTEAF
>TRBJ2-7|-|TRBV2
ASTGQAYEQY
>TRBJ2-5|few|TRBV7-2
ASSLGLAGGPKETQY
>TRBJ1-1|-|TRBV15
ATSRGTLSEAF
>TRBJ1-1|few|TRBV12-3/TRBV12-4
ASSPGRQGSNTEAF
>TRBJ2-1|-|TRBV15
ATAHMAQF
>TRBJ2-3|-|TRBV5-1
ASSLVASGEFTDTQY
>TRBJ2-1|few|TRBV20-1
SARDGHGQGGEQF
>TRBJ1-1|few|TRBV29-1
SVEGDTEAF
>TRBJ2-1|many|TRBV6-6
ASSGQGNYYNEQF
>TRBJ2-1|few|TRBV28
ASSFVGRGTSGDNEQF
>TRBJ1-1|-|TRBV25-1
ASTRWGRDTEAY